The sequence of this TCR beta chain was determined in a study of blood T cell repertoires in COVID-19. Repertoires were generated with immunoSEQ multiplex PCR, while TCRdb's copy carries only in-frame clones and drops some. The table includes more than 250,000 clones, approximately 87% detected once. Trimming took 4 bases from V and 0 from J; bases not matched to a gene: 5. Germline CDR1 reads MGHRA; CDR2 reads YSYEKL. The CDR3 spans 15 residues. The chain links TRBV4-1 to TRBJ1-1; 7 positions agree with TRBD1. This receptor was identified in a woman aged 30 to 39 who had recovered from COVID-19. Material: PBMCs or T cells enriched from blood (not recorded which). CDR3 loop: CASSPYRGLNTEAFF. The CDR3 DNA reads as TGCGCCAGCAGCCCCTACAGGGGATTGAACACTGAAGCTTTCTTT.